The clone carrying this T cell receptor beta chain appeared many times. Its antigen is still unknown. PCR used 60 Vbeta primers and 13 Jbeta primers. Here immunoSEQ multiplex PCR was the method, and the copy in TCRdb shows in-frame clones only, minus some. Found here are about 140,000 clones, 75% to 80% of them singletons; the top ten hold around 1.5%. Germline lookup yields CDR1 MNHEY and CDR2 SVGAGI. V was cut by 5 bases and J by 2 bases, with 12 bases left in between. The CDR3 totals 14 residues. The data derive from a study of cytomegalovirus exposure and HLA in healthy donors. In the study overall: HLA-typed donors were the source of about 85 million unique TCRs, which an early data release held. Overall study findings and caveats: Reports described diagnosis of cytomegalovirus status by the classifier as highly specific and sensitive.

Sequencing was carried out using PBMCs. The clonotype was recovered from a female donor in good health and CMV-seronegative. The rearrangement uses TRBV6-5 and TRBJ1-1; a possible D gene is TRBD1 (6 bases). The CDR3 coding sequence is TGTGCCAGCAGTCGGACAGTTACTAACACTGAAGCTTTCTTT. Translating it yields CASSRTVTNTEAFF.